The source of this TCR beta chain is a study of shared clonotypes between healthy human individuals. Profiling relied on immunoSEQ multiplex PCR, and the TCRdb table lists in-frame clones only, not all of them. The sample carries approximately 500,000 clones, less than 85% recorded once. This clone was detected only a few times. The sequenced material came from PBMCs. This clonotype originated in a woman in her forties in good health. Some clones in this sample may be carry-over from other donors' samples.

The CDR3 loop is CASSQDRVAGAWNEQFF. CDR3 bases: TGCGCCAGCAGCCAAGACAGAGTAGCGGGAGCTTGGAATGAGCAGTTCTTC. The chain carries TRBV4-1 and TRBJ2-1; 9 bases are shared with TRBD2. The V gene's germline CDR1 is MGHRA and CDR2 YSYEKL. With V trimmed by 0 bases and J by 7 bases, 10 bases remained unmatched. The CDR3 is 17 residues long.